The rows below give T cell receptor beta chains drawn from one sample of a study of Ad26.COV2.S vaccination and SARS-CoV-2 variants. The data were produced by immunoSEQ multiplex PCR, yet TCRdb's version contains in-frame clones alone and is incomplete. The sample records some 350,000 clones, about nine tenths being singletons. Sequencing was performed on peripheral blood, taken in a trial of Ad26.COV2.S vaccine versus placebo. All receptors derive from a person aged 18-65 years who received the Ad26.COV2.S COVID-19 vaccine or a placebo. CDR3s leave out the opening cysteine and the closing phenylalanine or tryptophan.

TRBV6-4 ASGGTSGPGELF
TRBV7-9 ASSLGQGAVNEQF
TRBV6-6 ASSYVGGDEQF
TRBV5-4 ASSFGPIAF
TRBV5-1 ASRGDSSSYNEQF
TRBV4-3 ASSQEGRGYT
TRBV25-1 ASFGTARAGANVLT
TRBV30 AWNNQGGGTEAF
TRBV12-5 ASVLGQEIQPQH
TRBV27 ASSLRPGALTDTQY
TRBV5-1 ASSLDRVSYGYT
TRBV19 ASSIDLADYNSPLH
TRBV3-1/TRBV3-2 ASSQETVMNTEAF
TRBV4-1 ASSLHERAVRGTEAF
TRBV7-2 ASSSRRGGSTEAF
TRBV28 ASSLIQEGNQPQH
TRBV4-2 ASSQDLVYGSDTNTGELF
TRBV6-5 ASSPKRTGGYT
TRBV5-1 ASSFMKEAGSHGYT